These 3 T cell receptor beta chains were all obtained from the same sample, sequenced in a study of T cells in Graves' hyperthyroidism and ophthalmopathy. The investigators amplified TCR beta CDR3 regions from RNA transcripts. The study used the HTBI primer set for a first-round RT-PCR of the TCR CDR3. MiXCR was run by TCRdb on the multiplex PCR reads, yielding one entry per CDR3 protein. Among more than 650,000 distinct CDR3 sequences listed, around 15% were seen once. Material: blood. The receptors derive from a woman between 18 and 29 years old with Graves' hyperthyroidism.

This sequence joins TRBV11-2 and TRBJ2-5; D remains unclear. The CDR3 contains 11 residues. CDR1 is SGHAT and CDR2 is FQNNGV in the germline V gene. V lost 6 bases to trimming and J lost 6 bases, with 8 bases between them. DNA for the CDR3: TGTGCCAGCAGTCCTGGTCAGACCCAGTACTTC. Translating gives CASSPGQTQYF.

This clonotype was seen ten or more times. The chain combines TRBV5-5 with TRBJ1-1; 7 bases match TRBD1. This CDR3 spans 13 amino acids. Germline lookup yields CDR1 SGHKS and CDR2 YYEKEE (reference sequence). Germline trimming cut 4 bases from V and 8 bases from J; bases unmatched to any gene: 8. The CDR3 sequence: CASSHLGGGEAFF. The CDR3, as DNA: TGTGCCAGCAGCCATCTAGGGGGCGGAGAAGCTTTCTTT.

The table lists this clonotype with a few counts. This sequence joins TRBV30 and TRBJ1-1; D call uncertain. This CDR3 region has 13 residues. The V and J ends lost 0 bases and 2 bases respectively, with 7 bases between them. Germline V gene data show CDR1 as GTSNPN and CDR2 as SVGIG (reference sequence). CDR3 region: CAWSVVVNTEAFF. In DNA, the CDR3 is TGTGCCTGGAGTGTGGTAGTCAACACTGAAGCTTTCTTT.